A single sample is the source of the 9 T cell receptor beta chains below, sequenced in a study of cytomegalovirus exposure and HLA in healthy donors. Vbeta (60) and Jbeta (13) primers were used in the PCR. Profiling relied on immunoSEQ multiplex PCR, and the TCRdb table lists in-frame clones only, not all of them. The sample records roughly 120,000 clones, around 79% being singletons. Sequenced: PBMCs. The source of these receptors is a woman in her 30s in good health and CMV-seropositive.

V and J are TRBV5-1 and TRBJ2-3; 7 positions match TRBD1. Germline CDR1 reads SGHRS; CDR2 reads YFSETQ. The V gene end was trimmed by 4 bases and the J gene end by 2 bases; junction bases not matched to a gene: 4. The CDR3 has 14 amino acids. The DNA for the CDR3 is TGCGCCAGCAGCCAGGACAGGTACACAGATACGCAGTATTTT. Encoded protein: CASSQDRYTDTQYF.

V is TRBV2 and J is TRBJ1-5; TRBD1 agrees at 12 bases. The V gene's germline CDR1 is SNHLY and CDR2 FYNNEI. This CDR3 is built from 15 residues. With 4 bases clipped from V and 3 bases from J, the junction kept 1 base outside the gene matches. CDR3 region: CASSGDRGLNQPQHF. CDR3 nucleotides: TGTGCCAGCAGTGGGGACAGGGGGCTCAATCAGCCCCAGCATTTT.

This chain connects TRBV2 to TRBJ1-6, with D perhaps matching TRBD1 (5 bases). The CDR3 extends over 14 amino acids. The germline V gene has CDR1 SNHLY and CDR2 FYNNEI. V was clipped by 4 bases and J by 10 bases, with 14 bases between them. CDR3 residues: CASSGLGGRSPLHF. CDR3 DNA sequence: TGTGCCAGCAGTGGTCTGGGGGGAAGGTCACCCCTCCACTTT.

The chain joins TRBV7-2 to TRBJ2-7, with TRBD2 identical over 16 bases. With V trimmed by 6 bases and J by 0 bases, 8 bases remained unmatched. The germline gives CDR1 SGHTA, CDR2 FQGNSA. The CDR3 has 18 amino acids. The CDR3 sequence is CASSIVGLAGGSSYEQYF. CDR3 bases: TGTGCCAGCAGTATAGTGGGACTAGCGGGGGGGAGCTCCTACGAGCAGTACTTC.

The V gene is TRBV4-1, the J gene TRBJ1-1; 7 bases agree with TRBD1. The CDR3 covers 19 residues. V shed 0 bases and J 3 bases; nucleotides not matched to a gene: 16. Germline CDR1 MGHRA, CDR2 YSYEKL. The CDR3 spells CASSQDWAETGFFDTEAFF. In DNA form, the CDR3 reads TGCGCCAGCAGCCAAGATTGGGCGGAGACAGGGTTTTTCGACACTGAAGCTTTCTTT.

The gene calls are TRBV2 and TRBJ2-3; D possibly corresponds to TRBD1 (5 bases). Trimming pared 7 bases from V and 3 bases from J, leaving 11 bases between. Germline lookup yields CDR1 SNHLY and CDR2 FYNNEI. The CDR3 consists of 13 residues. The CDR3 DNA is TGTGCCAGCAATGTGCAGGGAACAGATACGCAGTATTTT. Its protein product is CASNVQGTDTQYF.

J is TRBJ2-3 and V is TRBV15, with a possible D match to TRBD2 (6 bases). Germline CDR1 reads LNHNV; CDR2 reads YYDKDF (reference sequence). The CDR3 has 16 residues. The V gene lost 2 bases and the J gene lost 1 base, with 13 bases spanning the gap. CDR3 nucleotide sequence: TGTGCCACCAGCAGACTCCCGGGGGTGCGCACAGATACGCAGTATTTT. Translated, it gives CATSRLPGVRTDTQYF.

Worth noting for this clone: A junction end diverges from the germline sequence, so it may reflect a read error. V gene TRBV4-3 combines with J gene TRBJ2-5, with 7 bases identical to TRBD1. Germline lookup yields CDR1 LGHNA and CDR2 YSLEER. CDR3 length: 13 amino acids. The CDR3 region has the DNA TGCGCCAGCAGCGACAGGGTGTGGGAGACCCCGTACTTC. Translating gives CASSDRVWETPYF.

J is TRBJ1-2 and V is TRBV7-9; possibly TRBD1 for D (6 bases). Germline CDR1 reads SEHNR; CDR2 reads FQNEAQ (reference sequence). The V end lost 4 bases, the J end lost 4 bases, and 16 bases lay between the germline ends. This CDR3 has 15 residues. This CDR3 is CASSSQGSLGYGYTF. DNA for the CDR3: TGTGCCAGCAGCTCACAGGGAAGCTTGGGCTATGGCTACACCTTC.